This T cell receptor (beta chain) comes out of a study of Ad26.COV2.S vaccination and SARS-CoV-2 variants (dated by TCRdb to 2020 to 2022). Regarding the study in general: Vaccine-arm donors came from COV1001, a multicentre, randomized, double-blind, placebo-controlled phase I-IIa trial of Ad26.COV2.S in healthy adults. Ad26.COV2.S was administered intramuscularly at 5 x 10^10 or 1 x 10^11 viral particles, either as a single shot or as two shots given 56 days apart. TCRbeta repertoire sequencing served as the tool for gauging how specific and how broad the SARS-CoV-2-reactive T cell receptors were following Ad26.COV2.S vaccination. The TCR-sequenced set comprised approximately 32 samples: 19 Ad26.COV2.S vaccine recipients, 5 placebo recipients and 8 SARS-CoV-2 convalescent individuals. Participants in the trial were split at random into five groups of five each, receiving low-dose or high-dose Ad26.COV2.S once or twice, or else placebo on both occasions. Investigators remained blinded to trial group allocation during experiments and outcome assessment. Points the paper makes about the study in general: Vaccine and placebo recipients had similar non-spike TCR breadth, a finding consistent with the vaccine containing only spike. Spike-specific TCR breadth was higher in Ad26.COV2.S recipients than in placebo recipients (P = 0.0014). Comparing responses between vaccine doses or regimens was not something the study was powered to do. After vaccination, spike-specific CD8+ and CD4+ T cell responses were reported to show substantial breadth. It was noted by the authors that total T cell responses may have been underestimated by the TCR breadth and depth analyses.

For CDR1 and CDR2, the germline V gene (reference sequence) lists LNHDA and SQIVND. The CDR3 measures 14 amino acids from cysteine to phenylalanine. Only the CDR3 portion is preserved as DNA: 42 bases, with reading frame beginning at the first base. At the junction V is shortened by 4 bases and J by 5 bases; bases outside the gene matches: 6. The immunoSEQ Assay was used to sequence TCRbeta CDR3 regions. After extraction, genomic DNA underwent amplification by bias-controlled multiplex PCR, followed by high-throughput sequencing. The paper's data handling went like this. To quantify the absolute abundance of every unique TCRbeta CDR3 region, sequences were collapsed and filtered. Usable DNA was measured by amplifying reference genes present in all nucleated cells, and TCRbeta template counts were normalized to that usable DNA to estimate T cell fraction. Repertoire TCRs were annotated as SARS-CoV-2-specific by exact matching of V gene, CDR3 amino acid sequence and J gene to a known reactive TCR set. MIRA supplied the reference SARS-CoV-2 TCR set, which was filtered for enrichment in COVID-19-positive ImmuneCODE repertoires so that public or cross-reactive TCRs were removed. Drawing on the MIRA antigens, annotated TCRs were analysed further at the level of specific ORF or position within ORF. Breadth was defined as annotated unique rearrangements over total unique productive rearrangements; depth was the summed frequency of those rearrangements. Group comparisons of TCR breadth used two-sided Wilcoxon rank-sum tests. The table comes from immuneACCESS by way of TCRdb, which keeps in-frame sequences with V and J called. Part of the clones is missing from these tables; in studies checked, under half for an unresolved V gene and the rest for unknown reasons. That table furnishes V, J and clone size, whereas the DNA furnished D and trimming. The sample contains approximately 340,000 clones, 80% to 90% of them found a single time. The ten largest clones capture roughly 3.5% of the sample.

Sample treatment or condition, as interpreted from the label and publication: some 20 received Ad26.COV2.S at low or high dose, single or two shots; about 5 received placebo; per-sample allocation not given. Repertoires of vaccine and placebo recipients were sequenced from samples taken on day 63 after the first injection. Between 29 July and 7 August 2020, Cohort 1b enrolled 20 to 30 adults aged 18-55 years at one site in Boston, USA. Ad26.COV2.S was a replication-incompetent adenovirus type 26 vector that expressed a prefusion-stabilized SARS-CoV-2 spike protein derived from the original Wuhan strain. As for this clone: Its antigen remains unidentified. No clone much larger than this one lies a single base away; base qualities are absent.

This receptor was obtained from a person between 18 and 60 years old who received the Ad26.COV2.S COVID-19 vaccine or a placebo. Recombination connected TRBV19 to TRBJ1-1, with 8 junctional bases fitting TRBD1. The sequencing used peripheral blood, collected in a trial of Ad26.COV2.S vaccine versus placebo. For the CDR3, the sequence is CASSTQGARTEAFF. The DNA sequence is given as TGTGCCAGTAGTACCCAGGGGGCACGGACTGAAGCTTTCTTT. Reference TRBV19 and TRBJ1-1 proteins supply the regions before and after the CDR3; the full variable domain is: DGGITQSPKYLFRKEGQNVTLSCEQNLNHDAMYWYRQDPGQGLRLIYYSQIVNDFQKGDIAEGYSVSREKKESFPLTVTSAQKNPTAFYLCASSTQGARTEAFFGQGTRLTVV.